This T cell receptor beta chain was obtained from a study of early T cells in non-severe SARS-CoV-2 infection. Study information: The authors sequenced bulk RNA from unsorted whole blood, leaving chains unpaired.

Per germline, CDR1 SGDLS and CDR2 YYNGEE. CDR3 size: 15 residues. The V segment lost 0 bases and the J segment 0 bases; nucleotides outside the gene matches: 0. Study-wide findings and caveats: Lookups in VDJdb leaned toward anti-spike CD8 responses and missed private and CD4 specificities.

TCRdb re-called the 5' RACE reads through MiXCR, storing one row per CDR3 protein. The table has tens of thousands of distinct CDR3 sequences, approximately 9.1% seen once. In this sample, this clonotype turned up many times. Its antigen remains unknown. V usage is TRBV9 and J usage is TRBJ2-1; 7 bases are a match to TRBD2. The sequence derives from an adult who was a healthcare worker with PCR-confirmed SARS-CoV-2 infection or an uninfected control (not recorded which). The sequencing used whole blood, collected at baseline. In nucleotides, the CDR3 is TGTGCCAGCAGCGTAGGCGGGGGCTCCTACAATGAGCAGTTCTTC. Its translation is CASSVGGGSYNEQFF.